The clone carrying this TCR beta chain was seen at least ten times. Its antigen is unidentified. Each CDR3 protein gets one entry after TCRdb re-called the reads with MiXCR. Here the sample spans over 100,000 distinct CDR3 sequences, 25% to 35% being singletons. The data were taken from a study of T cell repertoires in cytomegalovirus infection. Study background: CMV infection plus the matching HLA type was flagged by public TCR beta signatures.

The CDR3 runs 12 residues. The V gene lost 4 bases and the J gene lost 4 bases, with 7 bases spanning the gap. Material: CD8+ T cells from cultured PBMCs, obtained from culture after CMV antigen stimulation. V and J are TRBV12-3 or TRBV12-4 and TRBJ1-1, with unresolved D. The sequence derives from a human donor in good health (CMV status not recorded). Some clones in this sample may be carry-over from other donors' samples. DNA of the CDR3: TGTGCCAGCAGTTCATACCGCACTGAAGCTTTCTTT. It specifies CASSSYRTEAFF.